Here is one TCR beta chain with its context. Its antigen is as yet unknown. This record belongs to a study of long-term antiretroviral therapy in people with HIV. Study results and caveats: Dominating the repertoire at all time points were the clones that expanded before ART. Following ART, diversity rose but still fell short of transplant donor controls.

Sampling of each donor yielded at least one pre-ART PBMC sample and at least two post-ART PBMC samples. Samples were assayed with immunoSEQ v3.0 at survey level. Sequencing set out to capture roughly 40,000-55,000 T-cell genomes per sample. The table came from immunoSEQ multiplex PCR; TCRdb's copy has only in-frame clones and leaves some out. There are around 21,000 clones in the sample; around four fifths occur only once, and more than 3% lies in the top ten. This CDR3 region has 13 residues. V was shortened by 10 bases and J by 2 bases, with 14 bases between the two germline ends. Looked up from germline, CDR1 is SNHLY and CDR2 is FYNNEI.

This chain connects TRBV2 to TRBJ1-2; D ambiguous. This material consisted of unsorted PBMCs, taken roughly 4 years after starting antiretroviral therapy. The sequence came from a young man with HIV. The CDR3 here is CATQAGQNYGYTF. The CDR3 DNA follows: TGTGCCACCCAAGCCGGCCAAAACTATGGCTACACCTTC.